These 8 T cell receptor beta chains were all obtained from the same sample, sequenced in a study of cytomegalovirus exposure and HLA in healthy donors. Primers for the PCR totalled 60 Vbeta and 13 Jbeta. The protocol was immunoSEQ multiplex PCR, while the TCRdb copy is restricted to in-frame clones and leaves out a portion. Of about 94,000 clones in the sample, around 66% were seen once. The specimen sequenced was PBMCs. The receptors were sampled from a man between 25 and 39 years old in good health and CMV-seronegative.

The chain uses TRBV7-2 and TRBJ2-1, with a possible D match to TRBD1 (6 bases). This CDR3 has 16 residues. Trimming stripped 1 base from V and 5 bases from J, with 15 bases between. From germline, CDR1 is SGHTA and CDR2 FQGNSA. CDR3 in amino acids: CASSLGVGALNNEQFF. CDR3 nucleotide sequence: TGTGCCAGCAGCTTAGGTGTGGGGGCCCTAAACAATGAGCAGTTCTTC.

The table lists this clone with a few counts. This rearrangement joins TRBV5-6 to TRBJ2-5; 8 positions agree with TRBD2. The CDR3 covers 16 residues. CDR1 is SGHDT, CDR2 YYEEEE, per germline. V lost 2 bases to trimming and J lost 2 bases; unmatched junction nucleotides: 8. The CDR3 is CASSLSGRKGQETQYF. CDR3 bases: TGTGCCAGCAGCTTAAGCGGGAGAAAGGGGCAAGAGACCCAGTACTTC.

A few counts support this clone. The CDR3 sequence: CASSQRATLLPYGYTF. The CDR3 bases are TGTGCCAGCTCCCAGCGGGCTACCCTTCTACCCTATGGCTACACCTTC. The chain recombines TRBV18 with TRBJ1-2; no firm D call. The CDR3 is 16 residues long. The germline V gene has CDR1 KGHSH and CDR2 LQKENI. V dropped 6 bases and J dropped 4 bases, with 21 bases sitting between them.

This clone has only one observation. The chain carries TRBV27 and TRBJ2-7; 7 positions match TRBD1. In germline, CDR1 is MNHEY, CDR2 SMNVEV (reference sequence). V lost 3 bases, J lost 2 bases, and 7 bases stayed unmatched. The CDR3 covers 15 residues. In nucleotides, the CDR3 is TGTGCCAGCAGTTTTTACCGGGACAGACCCTACGAGCAGTACTTC. Protein product: CASSFYRDRPYEQYF.

The rearrangement joins TRBV6-1 to TRBJ2-1; 7 bases are a match to TRBD2. V shed 7 bases and J 5 bases; nucleotides not matched to a gene: 8. Germline V lookup: CDR1 MNHNS, CDR2 SASEGT. The CDR3 is made up of 14 amino acids. The CDR3 bases are TGTGCCAGCACCTCCGGGACTACTCACAATGAGCAGTTCTTC. Amino acid sequence: CASTSGTTHNEQFF.

CDR3 coding DNA: TGTGCCAGCAGCCGGGTCAAGGAGGGTCAGGCCTTTGAGAACACTGAAGCTTTCTTT. Protein sequence: CASSRVKEGQAFENTEAFF. This sequence joins TRBV7-6 and TRBJ1-1; D is unclear. The CDR3 length is 19 residues. Germline V gene data show CDR1 as SGHVS and CDR2 as FNYEAQ. The V gene lost 5 bases and the J gene lost 1 base, with 26 bases spanning the gap.

This rearrangement joins TRBV6-1 to TRBJ2-5, with 8 nucleotides matching TRBD2. Near its end, the DNA agrees better with TRBJ2-7, so the J call may be wrong. The CDR3 loop spans 15 amino acids. Germline V CDR1 and CDR2: MNHNS, SASEGT. CDR3 bases: TGTGCCAGCAGGGGGGTAGCGGGACTCTCCTACGAGCAGTACTTC. Residues: CASRGVAGLSYEQYF.

The chain carries TRBV19 and TRBJ2-1; TRBD2 aligns across 7 bases. The CDR3 consists of 13 residues. In germline, CDR1 is LNHDA, CDR2 SQIVND (reference sequence). Trimming removed 3 bases from V and 9 bases from J; junction bases left unmatched: 5. CDR3 DNA: TGTGCCAGTAGTATGGGCGGGAGACCTGAGCAGTTCTTC. Protein sequence: CASSMGGRPEQFF.